This TCR beta chain is from a study of cytomegalovirus exposure and HLA in healthy donors. Whole-study context: An analysis done earlier identified about 120 million unique TCR beta sequences from 150 million to 200 million T cells. Among several hundred genotyped donors, 65% to 90% fell in the Caucasian-associated ancestry cluster.

Study-wide results and limits: Donors were assumed by presence/absence analyses to have roughly uniform sequencing depth.

CDR1 and CDR2 from the germline V gene are LNHNV and YYDKDF (reference sequence). With 0 bases removed from V and 5 bases from J, the gap between germline ends came to 19 bases. The CDR3 runs to 17 residues. As for the donors, each was a healthy bone marrow donor. A note on this clone: Its antigen is still unknown.

The PCR used 60 Vbeta and 13 Jbeta primers. Assay: immunoSEQ multiplex PCR; the TCRdb copy retains only in-frame clones and omits some. The profile shows some 150,000 clones, roughly 71% of them singletons. This sequence originates from a woman between 40 and 50 years old in good health and CMV-seronegative. The sequenced material came from PBMCs. This chain links TRBV15 with TRBJ1-1, with D tentatively TRBD1 (5 bases). The CDR3, as DNA: TGTGCCACCAGCAGAGATAAGGGACTCGGTCCGGGAACTGAAGCTTTCTTT. Translation gives CATSRDKGLGPGTEAFF.